The 31 T cell receptor beta chains listed next were all sequenced from one sample in a study of CD8+ T cells in alopecia areata. The sequencing template was cDNA reverse transcribed from extracted RNA. Profiled with immunoSEQ multiplex PCR; TCRdb holds only in-frame clones, not every one. The sample shows around 270,000 clones, 58% of them seen only once. Treatment given: oral pan-JAK inhibitor, 5-10 mg twice daily. Source: CD4+ T cells sorted from blood, taken at week 24, from a patient treated with tofacitinib. These receptors were collected from a human donor with alopecia areata.

CDR3 sequence (DNA): TGTGCCAGCACCCAAGGAGAAACGGGTGAGCAGTTCTTC. This gives the protein CASTQGETGEQFF. The rearrangement uses TRBV2 and TRBJ2-1; D is undetermined. The CDR3 is 13 amino acids. The germline CDR1 and CDR2 sequences are SNHLY and FYNNEI. V gave up 7 bases and J gave up 9 bases, with 16 bases separating them.

This chain connects TRBV15 to TRBJ2-4; D remains ambiguous. In germline, CDR1 is LNHNV, CDR2 YYDKDF (reference sequence). There are 14 residues in the CDR3. Between the trimmed V and J ends, which lost 2 bases and 5 bases, there was a span of 10 bases. The DNA for the CDR3 is TGTGCCACCAGCAGAAGCAGAATCCAAAACATTCAGTACTTC. It is translated as CATSRSRIQNIQYF.

The rearrangement uses TRBV27 and TRBJ1-5; 7 bases align to TRBD1. This CDR3 region has 14 residues. Germline lookup yields CDR1 MNHEY and CDR2 SMNVEV (reference sequence). Trimming took 6 bases from V and 1 from J; bases not matched to a gene: 3. DNA of the CDR3: TGTGCCAGCAGACGGACAGGCAGCAATCAGCCCCAGCATTTT. This codes for CASRRTGSNQPQHF.

This sequence joins TRBV4-2 and TRBJ1-2; unclear D gene. Germline values: CDR1 LGHNA, CDR2 YNFKEQ. V was trimmed by 4 bases and J by 2 bases, leaving 17 bases between them. The CDR3 has 16 amino acids. This CDR3 is CASSPSPRANNYGYTF. The CDR3 DNA sequence: TGTGCCAGCAGCCCCTCCCCCCGGGCGAACAACTATGGCTACACCTTC.

The chain uses TRBV6-5 and TRBJ2-7; either TRBD1 or TRBD2 may supply D (5 bases each). The CDR3 contains 14 residues. V lost 8 bases and J 0 bases, leaving 14 bases between the germline ends. The germline gives CDR1 MNHEY, CDR2 SVGAGI. The CDR3 bases are TGTGCCAGCCGCCTTCGGGGCAGCTCCTACGAGCAGTACTTC. It codes for CASRLRGSSYEQYF.

The J gene is TRBJ2-5, the V gene TRBV5-1; 10 bases agree with TRBD1. This CDR3 has 19 residues. Germline V gene sequence: CDR1 SGHRS, CDR2 YFSETQ. Trimming took 4 bases from V and 3 from J; bases not matched to a gene: 18. The chain's CDR3 is CASSTLTGGEGRGKETQYF. CDR3 bases: TGCGCCAGCAGCACCCTGACAGGGGGCGAAGGGAGAGGTAAAGAGACCCAGTACTTC.

The chain is built from TRBV28 and TRBJ2-3, with D tentatively TRBD2 (6 bases). The ends were cut back, 3 bases at V and 6 bases at J, with 16 bases in the middle. Germline CDR1 reads MDHEN; CDR2 reads SYDVKM. This CDR3 spans 15 amino acids. The CDR3 region is CASSFPTGLRDTQYF. In DNA form, the CDR3 reads TGTGCCAGCAGTTTCCCTACGGGACTCCGGGATACGCAGTATTTT. The full variable domain, rest sourced from reference TRBV28 and TRBJ2-3, is DVKVTQSSRYLVKRTGEKVFLECVQDMDHENMFWYRQDPGLGLRLIYFSYDVKMKEKGDIPEGYSVSREKKERFSLILESASTNQTSMYLCASSFPTGLRDTQYFGPGTRLTVL.

As regards this clone: The junction does not match germline at one end; this may be a read error. The chain recombines TRBV6-4 with TRBJ2-1; 7 bases are shared with TRBD2. Germline values: CDR1 MRHNA, CDR2 SNTAGT. The CDR3 spans 14 residues. In DNA form, the CDR3 reads TGTGCCAGCAATCTACAGGTCCCCTTCGGGGGGAGGATCTTC. Its protein is CASNLQVPFGGRIF.

The chain couples TRBV7-9 to TRBJ2-1; D gene ambiguous. This CDR3 spans 14 amino acids. The germline gives CDR1 SEHNR, CDR2 FQNEAQ (reference sequence). Trimming left V 0 bases short and J 7 bases short, with 10 bases between. In nucleotides, the CDR3 is TGTGCCAGCAGCTTAGCGTCCCACTTGAATGAGCAGTTCTTC. This codes for CASSLASHLNEQFF.

The sample holds a few counts of this clone. This chain uses TRBV5-1 with TRBJ2-1; TRBD1 agrees at 10 bases. Germline trimming cut 2 bases from V and 0 bases from J; bases unmatched to any gene: 2. The CDR3 consists of 16 residues. The V gene's germline CDR1 is SGHRS and CDR2 YFSETQ. The CDR3 loop reads CASSLGTGASYNEQFF. CDR3 coding DNA: TGCGCCAGCAGCTTAGGGACAGGGGCCTCCTACAATGAGCAGTTCTTC.

V and J are TRBV25-1 and TRBJ2-7, with D unclear. The germline CDR1 and CDR2 sequences are MGHDK and SYGVNS. The V end was cut by 1 base, the J end by 4 bases, with 8 bases between. There are 13 residues in the CDR3. The CDR3 DNA sequence: TGTGCCAGCAGTGAATTTTGGGGTTACGAGCAGTACTTC. It translates to CASSEFWGYEQYF.

V gene TRBV2 combines with J gene TRBJ1-6; 8 nucleotides match TRBD1. From germline, CDR1 is SNHLY and CDR2 FYNNEI. The CDR3 has 13 residues. Trimming took 2 bases from V and 10 from J; bases not matched to a gene: 1. The CDR3 region is CASSETGGSPLHF. The DNA of the CDR3 is TGTGCCAGCAGTGAAACAGGGGGATCACCCCTCCACTTT.

This rearrangement joins TRBV15 to TRBJ2-5, with D perhaps TRBD2 (6 bases). Germline CDR1 and CDR2: LNHNV and YYDKDF (reference sequence). CDR3 length: 15 amino acids. The germline V and J ends were trimmed by 5 bases and 5 bases, with 18 bases remaining between them. The CDR3 region is CATSGARLVSETQYF. In DNA, the CDR3 is TGTGCCACCAGCGGGGCCAGACTAGTATCGGAGACCCAGTACTTC.

The V and J genes are TRBV7-2 and TRBJ2-3; 11 bases agree with TRBD2. Germline V lookup: CDR1 SGHTA, CDR2 FQGNSA. With V trimmed by 2 bases and J by 6 bases, 7 bases remained unmatched. The CDR3 runs to 16 residues. CDR3 residues: CASSLTSGGFGDTQYF. The CDR3 coding sequence is TGTGCCAGCAGCTTAACTAGCGGGGGATTTGGGGATACGCAGTATTTT.

The genes are TRBV6-5 and TRBJ2-5; D gene unclear. CDR3 length equals 12 residues. The V gene lost 2 bases and the J gene lost 10 bases, with 11 bases spanning the gap. The germline gives CDR1 MNHEY, CDR2 SVGAGI. CDR3 bases: TGTGCCAGCAGTTACGGGTTGGGTTTCCAGTACTTC. As protein: CASSYGLGFQYF.

The CDR3 reads CASTDGAETQYF. The CDR3 nucleotides are TGTGCCAGCACGGACGGGGCGGAGACCCAGTACTTC. V and J are TRBV2 and TRBJ2-5; D possibly matches TRBD1 or TRBD2 (5 bases each). This CDR3 has 12 amino acids. Trimming cost V 7 bases and J 5 bases, with 11 bases left between them. The germline V gene has CDR1 SNHLY and CDR2 FYNNEI.

This chain connects TRBV18 to TRBJ2-1; 8 nucleotides line up with TRBD1. Germline V gives CDR1 KGHSH, CDR2 LQKENI. The CDR3 runs to 15 residues. V trimming: 3 bases; J trimming: 7 bases; junction bases outside the gene matches: 8. DNA for the CDR3: TGTGCCAGCTCACCTGGGACAGGAGAAGGGAATGAGCAGTTCTTC. Translated, it gives CASSPGTGEGNEQFF.

This chain connects TRBV7-8 to TRBJ2-4; D gene uncertain. CDR3 length equals 13 residues. Germline CDR1 SGHVS, CDR2 FQNEAQ. V was shortened by 4 bases and J by 4 bases, with 8 bases between the two germline ends. CDR3 DNA sequence: TGTGCCAGCAGCTCCTCAAATAAAAACATTCAGTACTTC. Amino acid sequence: CASSSSNKNIQYF.

The chain couples TRBV7-8 to TRBJ2-1; D possibly corresponds to TRBD2 (6 bases). From germline, CDR1 is SGHVS and CDR2 FQNEAQ. The CDR3 covers 15 residues. The V end lost 3 bases, the J end lost 7 bases, and 16 bases lay between the germline ends. The CDR3: CASSLGTAGNNEQFF. The CDR3 bases are TGTGCCAGCAGCTTGGGTACGGCGGGGAATAATGAGCAGTTCTTC.

This rearrangement joins TRBV6-5 to TRBJ1-3; no clear D. The CDR3 runs 14 residues. Trimming pared 4 bases from V and 3 bases from J, leaving 10 bases between. Germline-derived CDR1 and CDR2 are MNHEY and SVGAGI. The CDR3 loop is CASSSSDGGNTIYF. As DNA, the CDR3 is TGTGCCAGCAGTTCCTCGGACGGTGGAAACACCATATATTTT.

The chain joins TRBV27 to TRBJ1-2; 7 bases line up with TRBD1. The CDR3 runs 14 residues. J lost 5 bases, V lost 3 bases, and 6 bases had no gene match. CDR1 and CDR2 (germline): MNHEY, SMNVEV (reference sequence). CDR3 DNA: TGTGCCAGCAGTTTCAACGACAGGGTATATGGCTACACCTTC. It yields the protein CASSFNDRVYGYTF.

CDR3 nucleotide sequence: TGTGCCAGTAGTGGGGTGAACTCCTACGAGCAGTACTTC. Protein product: CASSGVNSYEQYF. The V and J genes are TRBV19 and TRBJ2-7; no reliable D call. V was clipped by 5 bases and J by 0 bases, with 8 bases between them. From germline, CDR1 is LNHDA and CDR2 SQIVND (reference sequence). The CDR3 is 13 residues long.

The gene calls are TRBV5-5 and TRBJ2-5; tentatively, D is TRBD2 (5 bases). V was pared by 0 bases and J by 7 bases, with 10 bases between. Germline assignment: CDR1 SGHKS and CDR2 YYEKEE (reference sequence). The CDR3 length is 13 residues. DNA for the CDR3: TGTGCCAGCAGCTTGGAACTAGAAGGGACCCAGTACTTC. The encoded protein is CASSLELEGTQYF.

The V call is TRBV6-1, the J call TRBJ2-1; the D is unclear. V was cut by 3 bases and J by 13 bases, with 16 bases left in between. Germline loops: CDR1 MNHNS, CDR2 SASEGT. The CDR3 totals 13 residues. The CDR3 loop reads CASSDPLHAIQFF. CDR3 DNA: TGTGCCAGCAGTGATCCACTCCACGCCATTCAGTTCTTC.

The chain uses TRBV6-5 and TRBJ2-2, with D unresolved. CDR1 and CDR2 (germline): MNHEY, SVGAGI. V lost 9 bases and J 4 bases, leaving 9 bases between the germline ends. This CDR3 is 12 amino acids long. CDR3 DNA sequence: TGTGCCAGGTCCCTCCTCACCGGGGAGCTGTTTTTT. The encoded protein is CARSLLTGELFF.

The CDR3 bases are TGTGCCAGCAGCTCCAGCCTGTCCTCTGGAAACACCATATATTTT. Its translation: CASSSSLSSGNTIYF. This chain links TRBV7-2 with TRBJ1-3; D is uncertain. Germline V lookup: CDR1 SGHTA, CDR2 FQGNSA. V was pared by 4 bases and J by 0 bases, with 10 bases between. This CDR3 has 15 residues.

This clone was seen a few times. The V and J genes are TRBV7-9 and TRBJ1-6, with a weak D call TRBD1 (5 bases). Trimming took off 5 bases at V and 5 bases at J, with 10 bases between the two ends. CDR1 is SEHNR and CDR2 is FQNEAQ in the germline V gene (reference sequence). The CDR3 consists of 14 residues. CDR3: CASSRGTDNSPLHF. The CDR3 DNA reads TGTGCCAGCAGCCGCGGGACGGATAATTCACCCCTCCACTTT.

The gene calls are TRBV2 and TRBJ1-1; possible D gene TRBD1, 6 bases. Trimming took 6 bases from V and 3 from J, leaving 14 bases between them. CDR1 is SNHLY and CDR2 is FYNNEI in the germline V gene. The CDR3 is 14 amino acids. CDR3 in amino acids: CASRLRGVDTEAFF. DNA of the CDR3: TGTGCCAGCAGACTCAGGGGCGTGGACACTGAAGCTTTCTTT.

V and J are TRBV6-5 and TRBJ2-1, with D possibly being TRBD2 (7 bases). This CDR3 contains 15 residues. Trimming pared 4 bases from V and 5 bases from J, leaving 15 bases between. Germline-derived CDR1 and CDR2 are MNHEY and SVGAGI. CDR3 protein: CASSFRGGQNNEQFF. CDR3 nucleotide sequence: TGTGCCAGCAGTTTTAGGGGGGGCCAGAACAATGAGCAGTTCTTC.

The rearrangement uses TRBV11-1 and TRBJ1-1; 8 nucleotides line up with TRBD1. Germline-derived CDR1 and CDR2 are SGHAT and FQDESV (reference sequence). The V and J ends lost 5 bases and 6 bases, in that order; junction bases with no gene match: 5. The CDR3 length is 13 residues. Here the CDR3 DNA reads TGTGCCAGCAGCCCCAGGGGGCGTGCTGAAGCTTTCTTT. It specifies CASSPRGRAEAFF.

On this clone itself: A junction end diverges from the germline sequence, so it may reflect a read error. The chain combines TRBV5-1 with TRBJ2-7; 7 positions match TRBD1. The length of the CDR3 is 14 residues. The germline CDR1 and CDR2 sequences are SGHRS and YFSETQ. The CDR3, as DNA: TGCGCCAGCAGCGGGGACAGAGGGGGCTACGGGCAGTACTTC. It encodes CASSGDRGGYGQYF. Supplemented by reference TRBV5-1 and TRBJ2-7, the full variable domain reads KAGVTQTPRYLIKTRGQQVTLSCSPISGHRSVSWYQQTPGQGLQFLFEYFSETQRNKGNFPGRFSGRQFSNSRSEMNVSTLELGDSALYLCASSGDRGGYGQYFGPGTRLTVT.